This T cell receptor (beta chain) was recovered during a study of vaccination effects on CD4 cells after COVID-19. The CDR3 spans 12 residues. Germline-derived CDR1 and CDR2 are SGHNT and YYREEE (reference sequence). V lost 7 bases, J lost 10 bases, and 17 bases lay in between. Regarding this clone: Its target is unknown.

Using viral peptide pools, the ViraFEST assay grew out antigen-specific CD4+ T cells prior to sequencing. CD4+ T cells were isolated after less than 13 days of culture. A half-volume exchange with IL-2 medium occurred on days 3 and 7. Profiled with immunoSEQ multiplex PCR; TCRdb holds only in-frame clones, not every one. In the table there are approximately 82,000 clones, roughly 80% of which are singletons. This TCR derives from a human donor who received a COVID-19 vaccine. The specimen was CD4+ T cells from PBMCs cultured with HCoV-229E spike peptides, collected before COVID-19 vaccination. The chain carries TRBV5-4 and TRBJ1-2; tentative D call: TRBD1 (6 bases). For the CDR3, the DNA is TGTGCCAGCGGGCCGGGACAAGAAATCTACACCTTC. Translated: CASGPGQEIYTF.